The 25 T cell receptor beta chains presented below share a single source sample, sequenced in a study of T cells in Graves' hyperthyroidism and ophthalmopathy. It was RNA transcripts that yielded the amplified TCR beta CDR3 regions. In the first-round RT-PCR of the TCR CDR3, the HTBI primer set was used. Each CDR3 protein is one row after TCRdb ran MiXCR on the multiplex PCR reads. The repertoire consists of about 550,000 distinct CDR3 sequences, with less than 25% occurring once and the leading ten covering about 25%. The material sequenced was blood. The source of these receptors is a man between 18 and 35 years old with Graves' hyperthyroidism.

This clonotype was observed at least ten times. The chain employs TRBV11-2 and TRBJ1-2, with 7 bases identical to TRBD1. This CDR3 contains 14 residues. Looked up from germline, CDR1 is SGHAT and CDR2 is FQNNGV. After removal of 5 bases from V and 4 bases from J, the junction contained 7 bases not matched to a gene. CDR3: CASSILGQVYGYTF. As DNA, the CDR3 is TGTGCCAGCAGCATCTTAGGACAGGTCTATGGCTACACCTTC.

At least ten counts were recorded for this clonotype. The V call is TRBV28, the J call TRBJ1-1; possibly TRBD1 for D (5 bases). The CDR3 is 14 residues long. Germline V gives CDR1 MDHEN, CDR2 SYDVKM. Trimming pared 3 bases from V and 0 bases from J, leaving 8 bases between. The CDR3: CASSLWDLNTEAFF. The CDR3 DNA follows: TGTGCCAGCAGTTTGTGGGACCTGAACACTGAAGCTTTCTTT.

This clonotype was picked up many times. CDR3 in amino acids: CASSQAYEQYF. CDR3 DNA sequence: TGTGCCAGCAGCCAAGCTTACGAGCAGTACTTC. The chain employs TRBV6-2 or TRBV6-3 and TRBJ2-7; D gene ambiguous. The CDR3 covers 11 residues. V was shortened by 6 bases and J by 4 bases, with 7 bases between the two germline ends. Germline CDR1 reads MNHEY; CDR2 reads SVGEGT.

This clonotype was seen at least ten times. The chain links TRBV30 to TRBJ2-5, with TRBD1 matching 10 bases. Per the germline V gene, CDR1 is GTSNPN and CDR2 is SVGIG (reference sequence). The CDR3 runs to 16 residues. The V gene end was trimmed by 0 bases and the J gene end by 1 base; junction bases not matched to a gene: 5. The CDR3 DNA reads as TGTGCCTGGAGTGTAGTGACAGGGGGCCGCCAAGAGACCCAGTACTTC. Amino acid sequence: CAWSVVTGGRQETQYF.

The chain is built from TRBV20-1 and TRBJ1-2; D remains unclear. Germline values: CDR1 DFQATT, CDR2 SNEGSKA (reference sequence). This CDR3 spans 16 amino acids. Trimming removed 0 bases at V and 2 bases at J, with 16 bases between. CDR3 amino acids: CSARDGRQPGNYGYTF. The CDR3 region has the DNA TGCAGTGCTAGAGATGGGAGGCAGCCAGGAAACTATGGCTACACCTTC.

The chain combines TRBV27 with TRBJ1-1; 9 bases map to TRBD1. Germline CDR1 is MNHEY and CDR2 is SMNVEV (reference sequence). Unmatched junction bases numbered 15, after V lost 7 bases and J lost 6 bases. CDR3 length: 16 residues. The CDR3 DNA reads TGTGCCAGCACTCCTGGGTCGGGGACAGGGTACTCTGAAGCTTTCTTT. Protein sequence: CASTPGSGTGYSEAFF.

The genes are TRBV28 and TRBJ2-7; D is tentatively TRBD1 or TRBD2 (5 bases each). The CDR3 is 17 residues long. Germline values: CDR1 MDHEN, CDR2 SYDVKM. V was shortened by 6 bases and J by 3 bases, with 24 bases between the two germline ends. The CDR3 sequence: CASRHISYRGLSYEQYF. CDR3 bases: TGTGCCAGCAGGCATATCTCCTACCGGGGCCTAAGCTACGAGCAGTACTTC.

This chain links TRBV6-1 with TRBJ2-7, with D tentatively TRBD1 (7 bases). Trimming took off 5 bases at V and 1 base at J, with 15 bases between the two ends. Germline V gives CDR1 MNHNS, CDR2 SASEGT. The CDR3 contains 15 residues. The CDR3 region has the DNA TGTGCCAGCAGTAAGCCTTCAGGGGGGTCCTACGAGCAGTACTTC. It translates to CASSKPSGGSYEQYF.

Notes on this clonotype: A much larger clone sits a single nucleotide away, making a read error possible. The chain uses TRBV12-3 or TRBV12-4 and TRBJ2-5; a weak D match, TRBD2 (6 bases). CDR3 length: 15 residues. The CDR3 sequence: CASSLWRAGQEIQYF. The CDR3 nucleotides read TGTGCCAGCAGTTTATGGCGGGCGGGGCAAGAGATCCAGTACTTC.

This clonotype was picked up many times. The chain has TRBV12-3 or TRBV12-4 and TRBJ2-7; 7 bases fit TRBD1. The length of the CDR3 is 15 residues. After removal of 6 bases from V and 0 bases from J, the junction contained 8 bases not matched to a gene. CDR3 DNA sequence: TGTGCCAGCAGCCCGGGACAGTCGAGCTCCTACGAGCAGTACTTC. This sequence encodes CASSPGQSSSYEQYF.

The chain joins TRBV12-3 or TRBV12-4 to TRBJ2-5, with D hard to call. The CDR3 loop spans 17 amino acids. V was pared by 2 bases and J by 2 bases, with 18 bases between. For the CDR3, the DNA is TGTGCCAGCAGTTTAAGCAGGACCCCTATCCCACAAGAGACCCAGTACTTC. Translating gives CASSLSRTPIPQETQYF.

This clonotype was recorded at least ten times. CDR3 nucleotides: TGTGCCAGCAGCTTAGCTGGAGGGAATTGGTACGAGCAGTACTTC. Amino acid sequence: CASSLAGGNWYEQYF. The chain combines TRBV7-2 with TRBJ2-7, with D perhaps matching TRBD2 (6 bases). Germline assignment: CDR1 SGHTA and CDR2 FQGNSA. The CDR3 extends over 15 amino acids. V lost 0 bases to trimming and J lost 4 bases, with 13 bases between them.

This clonotype has ten or more counts. V gene TRBV28 combines with J gene TRBJ2-4; TRBD1 matches at 7 bases. V trimming: 5 bases; J trimming: 8 bases; junction bases outside the gene matches: 6. This CDR3 contains 13 residues. CDR1 is MDHEN, CDR2 SYDVKM, per germline. As DNA, the CDR3 is TGTGCCAGCAGTCCCACAGGGGAATACATTCAGTACTTC. It specifies CASSPTGEYIQYF.

This clonotype appeared many times. The chain uses TRBV12-3 or TRBV12-4 and TRBJ1-2; D perhaps matches TRBD1 (5 bases). This CDR3 has 13 amino acids. Trimming took 5 bases from V and 8 from J, leaving 15 bases between them. The CDR3 is CASSRAGGGGYTF. The CDR3, as DNA: TGTGCCAGCAGTCGCGCAGGTGGGGGAGGCTACACCTTC.

V is TRBV10-3 and J is TRBJ1-2; 7 bases are shared with TRBD1. After removal of 7 bases from V and 6 bases from J, the junction contained 14 bases not matched to a gene. Germline V gives CDR1 ENHRY, CDR2 SYGVKD. CDR3 size: 15 residues. CDR3 bases: TGTGCCATCACCGGACAGGCTAAGGTTATCCATGGCTACACCTTC. Translated: CAITGQAKVIHGYTF.

This clonotype showed up just a few times. The chain couples TRBV3-1 to TRBJ2-4; tentative D call: TRBD1 (5 bases). Trimming stripped 10 bases from V and 6 bases from J, with 16 bases between. CDR3 size: 13 residues. CDR1 is LGHDT and CDR2 is YNNKEL in the germline V gene (reference sequence). CDR3 protein: CATGQTGANIQYF. The DNA of the CDR3 is TGTGCCACCGGCCAAACTGGGGCAAACATTCAGTACTTC.

This clonotype appeared many times. The genes are TRBV3-1 and TRBJ2-5, with D perhaps TRBD2 (5 bases). Germline values: CDR1 LGHDT, CDR2 YNNKEL (reference sequence). This CDR3 spans 14 amino acids. The ends were cut back, 0 bases at V and 5 bases at J, with 10 bases in the middle. CDR3 coding DNA: TGTGCCAGCAGCCAAGAACCACTAGATGAGACCCAGTACTTC. Residues: CASSQEPLDETQYF.

The CDR3 DNA sequence: TGTGCCAGCAGCTTAGGGTTTCAGCAGAACACTGAAGCTTTCTTT. This codes for CASSLGFQQNTEAFF. V usage is TRBV7-2 and J usage is TRBJ1-1; the D is unclear. The length of the CDR3 is 15 residues. V was trimmed by 1 base and J by 1 base, leaving 10 bases between them. Germline V gene data show CDR1 as SGHTA and CDR2 as FQGNSA.

This clonotype was recorded at least ten times. The CDR3 nucleotides are TGTGCCAGCAGTGCGAGGGGGAGACCGGGAAATTCACCCCTCCACTTT. This gives the protein CASSARGRPGNSPLHF. V and J are TRBV6-1 and TRBJ1-6, with D tentatively TRBD1 (6 bases). Trimming took 4 bases from V and 7 from J, leaving 17 bases between them. Germline-derived CDR1 and CDR2 are MNHNS and SASEGT. The CDR3 is 16 residues long.

A few counts support this clonotype. The chain recombines TRBV12-3 or TRBV12-4 with TRBJ2-7; D perhaps matches TRBD2 (5 bases). This CDR3 spans 13 amino acids. Trimming took 6 bases from V and 1 from J, leaving 10 bases between them. The DNA for the CDR3 is TGTGCCAGCAGCACAACTAGTTCCTACGAGCAGTACTTC. Translated, it gives CASSTTSSYEQYF.

The sample holds many counts of this clonotype. This chain joins TRBV6-1 and TRBJ1-3, with D hard to call. The germline V and J ends were trimmed by 8 bases and 3 bases, with 2 bases remaining between them. Germline V gene lookup returns CDR1 MNHNS and CDR2 SASEGT. This CDR3 is 10 amino acids long. This CDR3 reads CASRGNTIYF. DNA for the CDR3: TGTGCCAGCCGTGGAAACACCATATATTTT.

This clonotype came up many times. The chain carries TRBV12-3 or TRBV12-4 and TRBJ1-2, with unresolved D. V was trimmed by 4 bases and J by 4 bases, leaving 16 bases between them. This CDR3 contains 15 residues. CDR3 region: CASSSSLSQSYGYTF. The CDR3 DNA sequence: TGTGCCAGCAGTTCCTCCCTCTCGCAATCCTATGGCTACACCTTC.

This clonotype was found many times. The rearrangement joins TRBV20-1 to TRBJ1-1; D not resolved. V was clipped by 3 bases and J by 8 bases, with 4 bases between them. Germline loops: CDR1 DFQATT, CDR2 SNEGSKA (reference sequence). The CDR3 loop spans 9 amino acids. The CDR3 loop reads CSASPEAFF. The CDR3 nucleotides read TGCAGTGCTAGTCCCGAAGCTTTCTTT.

The sample holds a few counts of this clonotype. The V and J genes are TRBV28 and TRBJ2-2; TRBD1 agrees at 9 bases. V shed 6 bases and J 3 bases; nucleotides not matched to a gene: 8. Germline loops: CDR1 MDHEN, CDR2 SYDVKM. The CDR3 has 16 amino acids. The CDR3 sequence: CASSLGDREDTGELFF. The CDR3 nucleotides read TGTGCCAGCAGCCTGGGGGACAGGGAGGACACCGGGGAGCTGTTTTTT.

This clonotype came up a few times. The J gene is TRBJ1-1, the V gene TRBV11-2, with 9 bases aligning to TRBD1. With 3 bases clipped from V and 6 bases from J, the junction kept 11 bases outside the gene matches. The germline gives CDR1 SGHAT, CDR2 FQNNGV. The CDR3 contains 16 residues. Here the CDR3 DNA reads TGTGCCAGCAGCTTCCCCAGACAGGGGGAGTTTCCTGAAGCTTTCTTT. It is translated as CASSFPRQGEFPEAFF.